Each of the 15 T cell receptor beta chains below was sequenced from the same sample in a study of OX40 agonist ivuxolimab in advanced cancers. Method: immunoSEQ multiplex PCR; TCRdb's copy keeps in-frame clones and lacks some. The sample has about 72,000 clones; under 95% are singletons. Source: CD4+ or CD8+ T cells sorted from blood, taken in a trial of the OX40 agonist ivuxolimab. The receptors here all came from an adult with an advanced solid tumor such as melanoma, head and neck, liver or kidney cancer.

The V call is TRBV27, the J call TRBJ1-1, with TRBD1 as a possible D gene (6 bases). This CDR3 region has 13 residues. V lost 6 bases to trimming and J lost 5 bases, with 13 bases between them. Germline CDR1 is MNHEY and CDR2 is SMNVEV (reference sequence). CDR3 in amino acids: CASRLTGRTEAFF. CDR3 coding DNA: TGTGCCAGCAGATTGACAGGTAGAACTGAAGCTTTCTTT.

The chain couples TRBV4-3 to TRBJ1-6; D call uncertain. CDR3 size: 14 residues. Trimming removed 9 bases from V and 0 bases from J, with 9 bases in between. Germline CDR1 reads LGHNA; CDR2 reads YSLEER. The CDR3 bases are TGCGCCAGTTCCAGAAGCTCCTATAATTCACCCCTCCACTTT. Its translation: CASSRSSYNSPLHF.

The CDR3 spells CASSYGDTEAFF. CDR3 coding DNA: TGTGCCAGCAGTTACGGAGACACTGAAGCTTTCTTT. V gene TRBV6-6 combines with J gene TRBJ1-1; no clear D. Germline CDR1 MNHNY, CDR2 SVGAGI (reference sequence). The CDR3 sequence is 12 residues long. The V end was cut by 2 bases, the J end by 3 bases, with 4 bases between.

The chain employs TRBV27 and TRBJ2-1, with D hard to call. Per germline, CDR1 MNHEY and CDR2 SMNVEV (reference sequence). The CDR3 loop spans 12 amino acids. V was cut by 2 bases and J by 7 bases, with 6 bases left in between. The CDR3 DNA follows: TGTGCCAGCAGTTTAGACCGAAATGAGCAGTTCTTC. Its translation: CASSLDRNEQFF.

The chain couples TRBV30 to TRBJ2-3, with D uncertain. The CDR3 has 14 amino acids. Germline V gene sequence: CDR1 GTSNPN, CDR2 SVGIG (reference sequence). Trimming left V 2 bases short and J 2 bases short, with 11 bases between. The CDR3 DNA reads TGTGCCTGGAGTCCTGGGCCACTCACAGATACGCAGTATTTT. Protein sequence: CAWSPGPLTDTQYF.

CDR3 sequence (DNA): TGTGCCAGCAGCCTCTCTAGCGGGGTCTACAATGAGCAGTTCTTC. This codes for CASSLSSGVYNEQFF. J is TRBJ2-1 and V is TRBV6-4, with TRBD2 identical over 9 bases. With V trimmed by 6 bases and J by 3 bases, 6 bases remained unmatched. The CDR3 consists of 15 residues. Germline CDR1 and CDR2: MRHNA and SNTAGT.

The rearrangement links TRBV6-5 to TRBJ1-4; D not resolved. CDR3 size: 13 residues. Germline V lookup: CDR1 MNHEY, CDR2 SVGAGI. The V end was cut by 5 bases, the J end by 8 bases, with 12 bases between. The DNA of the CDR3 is TGTGCCAGCAGTCCGTACCCGGGGGAAAAACTGTTTTTT. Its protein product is CASSPYPGEKLFF.

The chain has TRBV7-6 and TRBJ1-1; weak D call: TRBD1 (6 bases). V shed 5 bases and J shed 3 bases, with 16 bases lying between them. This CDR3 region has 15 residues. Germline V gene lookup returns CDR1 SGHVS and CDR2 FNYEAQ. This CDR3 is CASSPSGEEDTEAFF. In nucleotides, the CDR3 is TGTGCCAGCAGCCCTTCAGGGGAGGAGGACACTGAAGCTTTCTTT.

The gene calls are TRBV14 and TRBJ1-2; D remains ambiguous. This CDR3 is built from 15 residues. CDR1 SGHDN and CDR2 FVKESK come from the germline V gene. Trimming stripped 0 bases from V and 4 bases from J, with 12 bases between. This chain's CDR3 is CASSQDYGSTYGYTF. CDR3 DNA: TGTGCCAGCAGCCAAGATTATGGCAGTACCTATGGCTACACCTTC.

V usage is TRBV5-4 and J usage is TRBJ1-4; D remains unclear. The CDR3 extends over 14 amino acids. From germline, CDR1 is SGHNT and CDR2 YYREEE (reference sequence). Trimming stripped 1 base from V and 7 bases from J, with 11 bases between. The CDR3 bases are TGTGCCAGCAGCTTGTCGGGTTCGGGTGAAAAACTGTTTTTT. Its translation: CASSLSGSGEKLFF.

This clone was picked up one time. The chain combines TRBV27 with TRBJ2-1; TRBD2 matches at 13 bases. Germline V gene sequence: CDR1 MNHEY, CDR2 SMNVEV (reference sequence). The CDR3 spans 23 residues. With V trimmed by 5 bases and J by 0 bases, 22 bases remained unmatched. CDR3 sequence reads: CASSRLQDPKTSGGSSSYNEQFF. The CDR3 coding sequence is TGTGCCAGCAGTCGCTTACAGGACCCAAAGACTAGCGGGGGGTCAAGCTCCTACAATGAGCAGTTCTTC.

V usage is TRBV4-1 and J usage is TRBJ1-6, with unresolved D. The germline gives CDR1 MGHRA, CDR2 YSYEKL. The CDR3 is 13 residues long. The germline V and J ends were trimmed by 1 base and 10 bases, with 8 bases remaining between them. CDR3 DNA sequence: TGCGCCAGCAGCCAAGTTGAGGGATCACCCCTCCACTTT. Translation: CASSQVEGSPLHF.

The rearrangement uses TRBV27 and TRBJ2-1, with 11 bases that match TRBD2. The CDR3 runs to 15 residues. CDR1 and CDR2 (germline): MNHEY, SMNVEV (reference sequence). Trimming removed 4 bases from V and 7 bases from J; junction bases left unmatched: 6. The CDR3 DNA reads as TGTGCCAGCAGTTCTAGACTAGCGGGGCGGAATGAGCAGTTCTTC. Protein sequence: CASSSRLAGRNEQFF.

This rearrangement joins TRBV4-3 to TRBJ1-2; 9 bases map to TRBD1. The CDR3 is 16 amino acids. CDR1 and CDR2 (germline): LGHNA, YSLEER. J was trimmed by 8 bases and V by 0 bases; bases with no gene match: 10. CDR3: CASSQDTPGQGVGYTF. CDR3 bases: TGCGCCAGCAGCCAAGATACCCCGGGACAGGGAGTCGGCTACACCTTC.

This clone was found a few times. The CDR3 coding sequence is TGTGCCAGCAGTGGGACAGGGGGCAGGCAGCCCCAGCATTTT. Translated: CASSGTGGRQPQHF. The chain is built from TRBV2 and TRBJ1-5; TRBD1 agrees at 11 bases. V gave up 4 bases and J gave up 7 bases; unmatched junction bases: 3. CDR1 SNHLY and CDR2 FYNNEI come from the germline V gene. This CDR3 has 14 residues.